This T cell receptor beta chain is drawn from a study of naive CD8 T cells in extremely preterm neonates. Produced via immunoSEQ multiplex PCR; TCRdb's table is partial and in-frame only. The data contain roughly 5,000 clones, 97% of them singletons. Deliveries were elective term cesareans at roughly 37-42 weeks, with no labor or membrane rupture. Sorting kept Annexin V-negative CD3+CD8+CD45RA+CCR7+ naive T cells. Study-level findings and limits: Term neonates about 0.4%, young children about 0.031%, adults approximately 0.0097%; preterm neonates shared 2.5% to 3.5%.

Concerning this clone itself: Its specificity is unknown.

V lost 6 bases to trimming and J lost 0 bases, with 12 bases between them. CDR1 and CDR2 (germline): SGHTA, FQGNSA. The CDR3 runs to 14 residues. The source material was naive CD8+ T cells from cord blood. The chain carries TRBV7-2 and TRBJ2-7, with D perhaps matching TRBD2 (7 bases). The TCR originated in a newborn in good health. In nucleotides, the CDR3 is TGTGCCAGCAGAGGGGGGGTAAGCTCCTACGAGCAGTACTTC. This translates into CASRGGVSSYEQYF. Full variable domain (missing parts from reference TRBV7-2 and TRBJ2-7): GAGVSQSPSNKVTEKGKDVELRCDPISGHTALYWYRQSLGQGLEFLIYFQGNSAPDKSGLPSDRFSAERTGGSVSTLTIQRTQQEDSAVYLCASRGGVSSYEQYFGPGTRLTVT.